A single sample is the source of the 17 T cell receptor beta chains below, sequenced in a study of blood T cell repertoires in COVID-19. The protocol was immunoSEQ multiplex PCR, while the TCRdb copy is restricted to in-frame clones and leaves out a portion. The data show around 250,000 clones, approximately 86% seen once. The sample taken for sequencing was peripheral blood. The receptor set was obtained from an older woman who had recovered from COVID-19.

The chain is built from TRBV29-1 and TRBJ2-1; TRBD2 agrees at 9 bases. Germline loops: CDR1 SQVTM, CDR2 ANQGSEA. V shed 6 bases, J shed 7 bases, and the junction held 13 bases outside the gene matches. The CDR3 is made up of 15 amino acids. CDR3 nucleotides: TGCAGCGTGGCGACTAGCGGTCTTACGGGGAATGAGCAGTTCTTC. Amino acids: CSVATSGLTGNEQFF.

The rearrangement links TRBV5-1 to TRBJ2-3; possible D gene TRBD1, 5 bases. Germline CDR1 reads SGHRS; CDR2 reads YFSETQ. The V end was cut by 4 bases, the J end by 2 bases, with 17 bases between. The CDR3 runs 16 residues. CDR3 sequence reads: CASSLQGARLTDTQYF. In DNA, the CDR3 is TGCGCCAGCAGCCTCCAAGGGGCGCGACTCACAGATACGCAGTATTTT.

This chain connects TRBV5-1 to TRBJ2-5; D remains ambiguous. Between the trimmed V and J ends, which lost 0 bases and 5 bases, there was a span of 14 bases. Germline loops: CDR1 SGHRS, CDR2 YFSETQ. The CDR3 contains 15 residues. In DNA form, the CDR3 reads TGCGCCAGCAGCTTGGCCACCCTAGGTACGGAGACCCAGTACTTC. Its protein product is CASSLATLGTETQYF.

The chain carries TRBV28 and TRBJ2-7; possible D gene TRBD1, 6 bases. CDR3 length equals 16 residues. V was trimmed by 5 bases and J by 3 bases, leaving 20 bases between them. The germline gives CDR1 MDHEN, CDR2 SYDVKM. The CDR3 loop reads CASSTTQDSLFYEQYF. CDR3 DNA sequence: TGTGCCAGCAGTACCACCCAGGACAGCTTATTCTACGAGCAGTACTTC.

The CDR3: CASSLLSEDTQYF. Written as DNA, the CDR3 is TGTGCCAGCAGTCTCCTGAGTGAAGATACGCAGTATTTT. The chain has TRBV12-3 or TRBV12-4 and TRBJ2-3; no clear D. The CDR3 contains 13 residues. Trimming removed 5 bases from V and 5 bases from J, with 11 bases in between.

This chain uses TRBV7-8 with TRBJ2-7; no reliable D call. The CDR3 extends over 17 amino acids. Trimming stripped 0 bases from V and 4 bases from J, with 19 bases between. CDR1 SGHVS and CDR2 FQNEAQ come from the germline V gene. In DNA form, the CDR3 reads TGTGCCAGCAGCTTAGCGCGGCCACCGAGTGGTTTGTACGAGCAGTACTTC. It yields the protein CASSLARPPSGLYEQYF.

The J gene is TRBJ2-2, the V gene TRBV6-6; 8 nucleotides line up with TRBD1. Germline V gives CDR1 MNHNY, CDR2 SVGAGI (reference sequence). V gave up 2 bases and J gave up 3 bases; unmatched junction bases: 2. The CDR3 totals 15 residues. This CDR3 is CASSYAGGDTGELFF. The CDR3 nucleotides are TGTGCCAGCAGTTACGCAGGGGGCGACACCGGGGAGCTGTTTTTT.

V and J are TRBV29-1 and TRBJ2-5; the D gene is possibly TRBD2 (6 bases). The CDR3 length is 12 residues. V was shortened by 7 bases and J by 1 base, with 10 bases between the two germline ends. Germline V gene sequence: CDR1 SQVTM, CDR2 ANQGSEA. The DNA of the CDR3 is TGCAGCGGGAGGGAGGCCCAAGAGACCCAGTACTTC. Its translation is CSGREAQETQYF. Based on the CDR3 plus reference TRBV29-1 and TRBJ2-5, the full variable domain is SAVISQKPSRDICQRGTSLTIQCQVDSQVTMMFWYRQQPGQSLTLIATANQGSEATYESGFVIDKFPISRPNLTFSTLTVSNMSPEDSSIYLCSGREAQETQYFGPGTRLLVL.

J is TRBJ2-2 and V is TRBV24-1; D remains unclear. The CDR3 extends over 12 amino acids. The germline V gene encodes CDR1 KGHDR and CDR2 SFDVKD. Trimming stripped 9 bases from V and 6 bases from J, with 10 bases between. The CDR3, as DNA: TGTGCCACCCCTATATCGCCCGGGGAGCTGTTTTTT. It encodes CATPISPGELFF.

The chain joins TRBV5-6 to TRBJ2-2, with TRBD1 as a possible D gene (6 bases). This CDR3 is built from 14 residues. CDR1 SGHDT and CDR2 YYEEEE come from the germline V gene. V gave up 2 bases and J gave up 6 bases, with 11 bases separating them. The CDR3 region is CASSFSGVAGELFF. In nucleotides, the CDR3 is TGTGCCAGCAGCTTTTCAGGGGTGGCCGGGGAGCTGTTTTTT.

This chain uses TRBV28 with TRBJ1-5, with TRBD1 identical over 8 bases. V dropped 3 bases and J dropped 5; count of bases not matched to a gene: 15. The CDR3 covers 18 residues. Germline V CDR1 and CDR2: MDHEN, SYDVKM. The CDR3 nucleotides read TGTGCCAGCAGTTTGGCAGGGGGCCCTAGATTCCTCTATCAGCCCCAGCATTTT. The encoded protein is CASSLAGGPRFLYQPQHF.

The chain employs TRBV27 and TRBJ2-7; 13 bases are a match to TRBD2. Germline CDR1 and CDR2: MNHEY and SMNVEV (reference sequence). The CDR3 contains 14 residues. V gave up 6 bases and J gave up 6 bases; unmatched junction bases: 5. The DNA of the CDR3 is TGTGCCAGCAGACCAGGGACTAGCGGGACCGAGCAGTACTTC. It yields the protein CASRPGTSGTEQYF.

The chain is built from TRBV27 and TRBJ1-6, with D possibly TRBD1 on 6 matching bases. The CDR3 has 14 amino acids. V was pared by 3 bases and J by 10 bases, with 13 bases between. Germline CDR1 is MNHEY and CDR2 is SMNVEV (reference sequence). The CDR3 is CASSFGQLVSPLHF. CDR3 bases: TGTGCCAGCAGTTTTGGACAGCTTGTCTCACCCCTCCACTTT.

This clone occurred many times. The rearrangement uses TRBV6-5 and TRBJ1-1, with D tentatively TRBD1 (5 bases). This CDR3 is built from 14 residues. Germline CDR1 reads MNHEY; CDR2 reads SVGAGI. Trimming took 6 bases from V and 0 from J, leaving 11 bases between them. Here the CDR3 reads CASRSDSMNTEAFF. The CDR3 nucleotides read TGTGCCAGCAGATCAGACAGTATGAACACTGAAGCTTTCTTT.

The J gene is TRBJ2-5, the V gene TRBV19; TRBD2 might be the D (5 bases). CDR1 is LNHDA and CDR2 is SQIVND in the germline V gene (reference sequence). The germline V and J ends were trimmed by 0 bases and 5 bases, with 10 bases remaining between them. The CDR3 runs to 14 residues. The DNA of the CDR3 is TGTGCCAGTAGTATAGAAGAGGGTGTGGAGACCCAGTACTTC. Residues: CASSIEEGVETQYF.

The chain is built from TRBV28 and TRBJ1-2; 9 bases line up with TRBD1. Trimming at V came to 4 bases and at J to 4 bases, leaving 7 bases not matched to a gene. This CDR3 has 15 residues. Germline loops: CDR1 MDHEN, CDR2 SYDVKM. The CDR3 loop is CASSWGGTGTYGYTF. CDR3 in DNA: TGTGCCAGCAGTTGGGGGGGGACAGGGACCTATGGCTACACCTTC.

The chain combines TRBV19 with TRBJ2-3; 10 bases are a match to TRBD2. The J segment lost 2 bases and the V segment lost 5 bases, leaving 7 bases of the junction unmatched. CDR3 length: 16 amino acids. CDR1 and CDR2 from the germline V gene are LNHDA and SQIVND (reference sequence). The CDR3, as DNA: TGTGCCAGTAGTCTTCTAGCGGGGGCCCCCACAGATACGCAGTATTTT. Translation gives CASSLLAGAPTDTQYF.